This T cell receptor (beta chain) was sequenced in a study of cytomegalovirus exposure and HLA in healthy donors. The CDR3 covers 14 residues. V lost 4 bases and J 7 bases, leaving 15 bases between the germline ends. Germline V gives CDR1 SGDLS, CDR2 YYNGEE. A remark on this clone: Its antigen remains unidentified.

The study's findings and limits: Reported performance of the classifier showed diagnosis of cytomegalovirus status with high specificity and sensitivity.

Sequencing was performed with immunoSEQ multiplex PCR; in TCRdb, only in-frame clones are kept and a portion is missing. Altogether around 71,000 clones are present, just under 95% being singletons, with the ten largest covering 1.2% to 1.5%. Sequencing was done on a sample of PBMCs. This chain connects TRBV9 to TRBJ2-1; no firm D call. This TCR was recovered from a man between 18 and 35 years old in good health and CMV-seropositive. The CDR3 DNA follows: TGTGCCAGCAGCCCCCGAGTCGGTCGAAATGAGCAGTTCTTC. Translation: CASSPRVGRNEQFF.